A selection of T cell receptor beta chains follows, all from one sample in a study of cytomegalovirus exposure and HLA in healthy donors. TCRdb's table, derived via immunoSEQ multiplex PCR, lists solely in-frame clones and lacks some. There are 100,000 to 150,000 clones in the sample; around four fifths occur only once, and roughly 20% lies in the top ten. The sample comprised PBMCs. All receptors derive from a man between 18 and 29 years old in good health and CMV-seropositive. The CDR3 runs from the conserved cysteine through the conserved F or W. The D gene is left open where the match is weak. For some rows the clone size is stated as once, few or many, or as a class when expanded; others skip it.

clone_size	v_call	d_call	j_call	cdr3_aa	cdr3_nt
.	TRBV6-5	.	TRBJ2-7	CAVRATGFLEQYF	TGTGCCGTGCGGGCTACTGGATTCCTCGAGCAGTACTTC
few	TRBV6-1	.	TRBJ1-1	CASRGRRDTEAFF	TGTGCCAGCAGAGGACGGAGGGACACTGAAGCTTTCTTT
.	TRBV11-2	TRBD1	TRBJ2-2	CASSLGSGGAAGELFF	TGTGCCAGCAGCTTAGGGTCAGGGGGCGCAGCCGGGGAGCTGTTTTTT
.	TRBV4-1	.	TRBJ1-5	CASSRGINQPQHF	TGCGCCAGCAGCCGAGGTATCAATCAGCCCCAGCATTTT
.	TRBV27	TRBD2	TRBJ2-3	CASSFGLGPGGADTQYF	TGTGCCAGCAGTTTCGGTCTGGGGCCGGGGGGGGCAGATACGCAGTATTTT
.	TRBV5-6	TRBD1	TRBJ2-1	CASSQGDRAYNEQFF	TGTGCCAGCAGCCAAGGGGACAGAGCCTACAATGAGCAGTTCTTC
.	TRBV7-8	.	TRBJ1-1	CASSSNIDSGEAFF	TGTGCCAGCAGCTCCAACATCGACAGTGGCGAAGCTTTCTTT
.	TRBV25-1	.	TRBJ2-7	CASSDGGVGQYF	TGTGCCAGCAGTGACGGAGGGGTGGGGCAGTACTTC
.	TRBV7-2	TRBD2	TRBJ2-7	CASSWTSGGAMDSYEQYF	TGTGCCAGCAGTTGGACTAGCGGGGGGGCCATGGATTCCTACGAGCAGTACTTC
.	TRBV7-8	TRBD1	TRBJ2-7	CASSLNKTGGGEQYF	TGTGCCAGCAGCTTAAATAAAACAGGGGGCGGCGAGCAGTACTTC
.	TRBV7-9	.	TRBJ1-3	CASFRDLGGNTIYF	TGTGCCAGCTTCCGGGATTTAGGGGGAAACACCATATATTTT
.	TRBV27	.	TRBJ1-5	CASSSEQGGDQPQHF	TGTGCCAGCAGCTCGGAACAGGGTGGCGATCAGCCCCAGCATTTT
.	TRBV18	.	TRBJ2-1	CATQTEDSYNEQFF	TGTGCCACCCAGACAGAGGATTCATACAATGAGCAGTTCTTC
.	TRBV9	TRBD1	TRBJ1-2	CASSAFLTGGHYGYTF	TGTGCCAGCAGCGCGTTCTTGACAGGGGGGCACTATGGCTACACCTTC
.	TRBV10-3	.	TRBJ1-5	CATDQGLTDNQPQHF	TGTGCCACCGATCAGGGCCTCACGGACAATCAGCCCCAGCATTTT
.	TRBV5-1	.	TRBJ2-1	CASSTGNRGANNEQFF	TGCGCCAGCAGCACAGGGAATCGGGGGGCCAACAATGAGCAGTTCTTC
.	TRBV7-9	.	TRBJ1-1	CASSLEIGRAIGEAFF	TGTGCCAGCAGCTTAGAGATCGGCAGGGCAATTGGGGAAGCTTTCTTT
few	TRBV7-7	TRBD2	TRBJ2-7	CASSSGLAGPYEQYF	TGTGCCAGCAGCTCGGGACTAGCGGGACCCTACGAGCAGTACTTC
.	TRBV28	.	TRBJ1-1	CASNAGQPEAFF	TGTGCCAGCAACGCAGGGCAGCCTGAAGCTTTCTTT
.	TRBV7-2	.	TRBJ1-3	CASSLDPGSGNTIYF	TGTGCCAGCAGCTTAGACCCAGGCTCTGGAAACACCATATATTTT
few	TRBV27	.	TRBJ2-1	CASSQLADNEQFF	TGTGCCAGCAGTCAACTAGCCGACAATGAGCAGTTCTTC
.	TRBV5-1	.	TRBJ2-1	CASTPGESSYNEQFF	TGCGCCAGCACACCCGGGGAGAGCTCCTACAATGAGCAGTTCTTC
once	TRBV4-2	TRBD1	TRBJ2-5	CASSSHPGQGAETQYF	TGTGCCAGCAGCTCACACCCGGGACAGGGAGCGGAGACCCAGTACTTC
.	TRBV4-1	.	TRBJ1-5	CASSRQPDQPQHF	TGCGCCAGCAGCCGACAGCCAGACCAGCCCCAGCATTTT
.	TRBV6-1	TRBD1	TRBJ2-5	CASSGDRGVKTQYF	TGTGCCAGCAGTGGTGACAGGGGGGTGAAGACCCAGTACTTC
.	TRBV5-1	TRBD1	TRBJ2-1	CASSPGTGVDEQFF	TGCGCCAGCAGTCCCGGGACAGGGGTGGACGAGCAGTTCTTC
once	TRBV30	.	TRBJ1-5	CAWSAYSGTNQPQHF	TGTGCCTGGAGTGCATACTCGGGTACCAATCAGCCCCAGCATTTT
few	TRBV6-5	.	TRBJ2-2	CASRTGSLRTGELFF	TGTGCCAGCAGAACCGGGTCACTAAGGACCGGGGAGCTGTTTTTT
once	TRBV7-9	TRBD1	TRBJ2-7	CASSYGQGAPYEQYF	TGTGCCAGCAGCTACGGACAGGGGGCTCCCTACGAGCAGTACTTC
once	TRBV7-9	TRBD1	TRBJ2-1	CASSTDRGSNNEQFF	TGTGCCAGCAGCACTGACAGGGGGAGTAACAATGAGCAGTTCTTC
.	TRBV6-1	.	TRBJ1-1	CATSNWADEAFF	TGTGCCACAAGCAACTGGGCAGACGAAGCTTTCTTT
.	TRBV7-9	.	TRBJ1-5	CASSTDSYQPQHF	TGTGCCAGCAGCACCGACAGTTATCAGCCCCAGCATTTT
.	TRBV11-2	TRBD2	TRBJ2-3	CASSLTSGKDTQYF	TGTGCCAGCAGCCTCACTAGCGGAAAGGATACGCAGTATTTT
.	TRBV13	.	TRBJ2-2	CASSLVSGELFF	TGTGCCAGCAGCTTAGTGTCTGGGGAGCTGTTTTTT
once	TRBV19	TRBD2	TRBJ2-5	CASLGSGGSQETQYF	TGTGCCAGTTTGGGGAGCGGGGGATCTCAAGAGACCCAGTACTTC
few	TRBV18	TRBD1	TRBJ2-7	CASSPRTGADEQYF	TGTGCCAGCTCACCCAGGACAGGGGCGGATGAGCAGTACTTC
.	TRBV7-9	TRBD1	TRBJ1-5	CASSTKDRGPLAQHF	TGTGCCAGCAGCACCAAGGACAGGGGCCCCCTGGCCCAGCATTTT
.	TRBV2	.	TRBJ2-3	CAGETGASTDTQYF	TGTGCCGGCGAAACGGGAGCTAGCACAGATACGCAGTATTTT
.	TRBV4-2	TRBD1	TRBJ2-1	CASSHGQANEQFF	TGTGCCAGCAGCCACGGACAGGCAAATGAGCAGTTCTTC
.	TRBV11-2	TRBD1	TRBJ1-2	CASSVPGQERFYGYTF	TGTGCCAGCAGCGTCCCGGGACAGGAACGATTCTATGGCTACACCTTC
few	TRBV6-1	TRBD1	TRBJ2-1	CASSSLGQTYNEQFF	TGTGCCAGCAGCTCCCTGGGACAGACCTACAATGAGCAGTTCTTC
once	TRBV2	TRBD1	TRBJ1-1	CASSRTGVTEAFF	TGTGCCAGCAGCCGGACAGGGGTCACTGAAGCTTTCTTT
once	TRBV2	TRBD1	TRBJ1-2	CATRRETGGPYGYTF	TGTGCCACCCGAAGGGAGACAGGGGGTCCCTATGGCTACACCTTC
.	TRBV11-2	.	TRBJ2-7	CASSLSTGFYEQYF	TGTGCCAGCAGCTTATCCACAGGTTTCTACGAGCAGTACTTC
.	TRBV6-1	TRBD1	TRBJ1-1	CALRSGGSTEAFF	TGTGCCCTCCGGTCAGGGGGAAGTACTGAAGCTTTCTTT
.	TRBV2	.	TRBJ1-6	CASSDLLASSYNSPLHF	TGTGCCAGCAGTGACCTCCTGGCAAGCTCCTATAATTCACCCCTCCACTTT
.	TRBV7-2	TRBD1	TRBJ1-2	CASSLVGQGNYGYTF	TGTGCCAGCAGCTTAGTGGGACAGGGAAACTATGGCTACACCTTC
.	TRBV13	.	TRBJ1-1	CASSPGIGVDTEAFF	TGTGCCAGCAGCCCGGGAATAGGTGTTGACACTGAAGCTTTCTTT